This T cell receptor beta chain was obtained from a study of identical twins. Points from the study as a whole: Without tracking the same donors, conclusions rested on cross-sectional statistical analysis. Twins' surplus sharing was weaker for beta out-of-frame sequences. There is a chance that invariant MAIT and iNKT cells partially muddied zero-insertion analyses.

TCRdb re-analysed the 5' RACE reads in MiXCR, keeping a single row per CDR3 protein. The sample has some 900,000 distinct CDR3 sequences, about 12% seen once; the top ten hold 1.5% to 2%. As to this clonotype: The antigen is unknown.

Germline V gene sequence: CDR1 MGHRA, CDR2 YSYEKL. V shed 3 bases and J shed 0 bases, with 3 bases lying between them. The CDR3 sequence is 12 residues long. The data were also submitted as part of a second study, on yellow fever vaccine responses in identical twins.

This chain joins TRBV4-1 and TRBJ2-7; no clear D. The source material was PBMCs. This receptor was identified in a woman aged 18-35 years in good health. In DNA, the CDR3 is TGCGCCAGCAGCCACTACTCCTACGAGCAGTACTTC. This codes for CASSHYSYEQYF.